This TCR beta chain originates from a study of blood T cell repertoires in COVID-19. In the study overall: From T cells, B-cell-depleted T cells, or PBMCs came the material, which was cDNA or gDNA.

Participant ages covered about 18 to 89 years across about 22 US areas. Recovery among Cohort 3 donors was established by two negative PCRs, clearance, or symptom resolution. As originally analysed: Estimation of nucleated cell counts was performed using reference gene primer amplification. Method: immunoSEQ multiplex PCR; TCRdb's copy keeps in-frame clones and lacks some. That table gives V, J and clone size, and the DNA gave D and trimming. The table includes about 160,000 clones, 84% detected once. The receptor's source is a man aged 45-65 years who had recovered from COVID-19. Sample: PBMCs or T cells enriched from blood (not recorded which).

This CDR3 reads CASSLSQGGEQYF. DNA of the CDR3: TGTGCCAGCAGTTTGAGTCAGGGTGGCGAGCAGTACTTC. The chain employs TRBV12-3 or TRBV12-4 and TRBJ2-7, with D tentatively TRBD1 (5 bases). V gave up 3 bases and J gave up 6 bases, with 12 bases separating them. The CDR3 consists of 13 residues.